This T cell receptor beta chain was profiled in a study of blood T cell repertoires in COVID-19. Study overall: PBMCs, B-cell-depleted T cells, or T cells were the source of the cDNA or gDNA that made up the material.

Original processing methods: Using reference gene primer amplification, nucleated cell counts were estimated. The method was immunoSEQ multiplex PCR; TCRdb's version includes in-frame clones alone and lacks a portion of them. V and J calls and clone size follow that table, whereas D and trimming were derived from the DNA. The data hold some 260,000 clones, with around 82% observed a single time. The V end lost 4 bases, the J end lost 5 bases, and 11 bases lay between the germline ends. Per germline, CDR1 LNHDA and CDR2 SQIVND (reference sequence). There are 14 residues in the CDR3. This TCR derives from a woman older than 75 with active or convalescent COVID-19. The V and J genes are TRBV19 and TRBJ1-4, with TRBD1 as a possible D gene (5 bases). The sample consisted of peripheral blood. CDR3 loop: CASSTRQTNEKLFF. CDR3 bases: TGTGCCAGTAGTACTCGACAGACAAATGAAAAACTGTTTTTT.